This T cell receptor (beta chain) comes out of a study of cytomegalovirus exposure and HLA in healthy donors. Overall study results and limits: Immune exposure data for these donors was limited to CMV serostatus. The study assumed roughly uniform donor sequencing depth for presence/absence analyses.

This clone was counted only a few times. Its antigen is currently unknown. Primers: 60 Vbeta forward and 13 Jbeta reverse. Method: immunoSEQ multiplex PCR; TCRdb's copy keeps in-frame clones and lacks some. The repertoire consists of more than 100,000 clones, with approximately 84% occurring once and the leading ten covering less than 0.25%. What was sequenced was PBMCs. This sequence originates from a man in his fifties in good health and CMV-seronegative.

CDR3 nucleotide sequence: TGCGCCAGCAGCTTGCTAGGGGAAATTCCCAATGAAAAACTGTTTTTT. It codes for CASSLLGEIPNEKLFF. This chain links TRBV5-1 with TRBJ1-4; TRBD1 might be the D (5 bases). V lost 1 base and J lost 5, with 15 bases in between. CDR1 and CDR2 from the germline V gene are SGHRS and YFSETQ. This CDR3 has 16 residues.